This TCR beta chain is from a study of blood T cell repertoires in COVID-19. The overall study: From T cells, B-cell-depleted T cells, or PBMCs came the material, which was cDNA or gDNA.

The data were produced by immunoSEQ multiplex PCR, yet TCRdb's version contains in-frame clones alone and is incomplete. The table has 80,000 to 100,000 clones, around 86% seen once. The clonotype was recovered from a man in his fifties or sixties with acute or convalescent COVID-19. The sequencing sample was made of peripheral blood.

CDR3 nucleotides: TGTGCCAGCGGGTCCCGGGGACTATTCTACAATGAGCAGTTCTTC. Residues: CASGSRGLFYNEQFF. V usage is TRBV27 and J usage is TRBJ2-1, with TRBD2 identical over 7 bases. The CDR3 is made up of 15 amino acids. After removal of 8 bases from V and 3 bases from J, the junction contained 10 bases not matched to a gene. Germline V gene lookup returns CDR1 MNHEY and CDR2 SMNVEV (reference sequence).